Following are 24 T cell receptor beta chains from one sample sequenced in a study of tumor and adjacent non-tumor tissue in lung cancer. Three rounds of nested PCR, following a modified ARM-PCR protocol, produced the TCRbeta library. TCRdb itself ran the multiplex PCR reads through MiXCR, one entry per CDR3 protein. The profile shows 65,000 to 75,000 distinct CDR3 sequences, 76% of them singletons. The template was RNA from unsorted bulk tissue. Distant lung tissue was collected more than 3 cm away from the tumor edge. Specimen: distant non-tumor lung tissue. The receptors were sampled from a man in his 60s with non-small cell lung cancer.

In regard to this clonotype: Relative to the germline gene, one junction end is altered; a read error may explain this. This chain connects TRBV14 to TRBJ1-2; 8 bases align to TRBD1. This CDR3 has 15 residues. Germline lookup yields CDR1 SGHDN and CDR2 FVKESK. For the CDR3, the DNA is TGTGCCAGCAGCACTTCCGGGACAGGACAATATGGCCACACCTTC. Amino acid sequence: CASSTSGTGQYGHTF. Based on the CDR3 plus reference TRBV14 and TRBJ1-2, the full variable domain is EAGVTQFPSHSVIEKGQTVTLRCDPISGHDNLYWYRRVMGKEIKFLLHFVKESKQDESGMPNNRFLAERTGGTYSTLKVQPAELEDSGVYFCASSTSGTGQYGHTFGSGTRLTVV.

For this clonotype: A read error may produce the germline difference seen at one junction end. The chain has TRBV19 and TRBJ2-7; D gene uncertain. The CDR3 covers 13 residues. From germline, CDR1 is LNHDA and CDR2 SQIVND (reference sequence). The CDR3 here is CANSISSSYEQYF. The CDR3 nucleotides are TGTGCCAATAGTATCAGTAGTTCCTACGAGCAGTACTTC.

The chain joins TRBV6-6 to TRBJ2-6, with TRBD2 matching 12 bases. The CDR3 is 17 residues long. V lost 0 bases to trimming and J lost 3 bases; unmatched junction nucleotides: 0. CDR1 and CDR2 from the germline V gene are MNHNY and SVGAGI (reference sequence). The DNA of the CDR3 is TGTGCCAGCAGTTACTCGACTAGCGGGAGTGGGGCCAACGTCCTGACTTTC. Encoded protein: CASSYSTSGSGANVLTF.

This clonotype has only one observation. V and J are TRBV28 and TRBJ2-7; 9 bases are shared with TRBD2. CDR3 length: 17 residues. Germline CDR1 MDHEN, CDR2 SYDVKM. V shed 7 bases and J 3 bases; nucleotides not matched to a gene: 16. The CDR3 loop reads CASKGLKVAGGVYEQYF. The CDR3 nucleotides are TGTGCCAGCAAAGGGCTCAAGGTTGCGGGGGGGGTCTACGAGCAGTACTTC. The variable domain in full, with the rest retrieved from reference TRBV28 and TRBJ2-7, is DVKVTQSSRYLVKRTGEKVFLECVQDMDHENMFWYRQDPGLGLRLIYFSYDVKMKEKGDIPEGYSVSREKKERFSLILESASTNQTSMYLCASKGLKVAGGVYEQYFGPGTRLTVT.

Concerning this clonotype itself: As the CDR3 is not closed by the conserved phenylalanine or tryptophan, this likely results from a read error. V is TRBV5-1 and J is TRBJ2-2, with D maybe TRBD1 (5 bases). Germline-derived CDR1 and CDR2 are SGHRS and YFSETQ. The CDR3 covers 13 residues. Here the CDR3 reads CASSFGATGELFI. The CDR3 nucleotides are TGCGCCAGTAGCTTTGGGGCTACCGGGGAGCTGTTTATA.

This clonotype was recorded many times. V is TRBV10-3 and J is TRBJ1-2; D is unresolved. CDR1 and CDR2 (germline): ENHRY, SYGVKD. This CDR3 contains 14 residues. Trimming took off 2 bases at V and 0 bases at J, with 7 bases between the two ends. CDR3: CAISEPEANYGYTF. CDR3 nucleotides: TGTGCCATCAGTGAGCCAGAAGCTAACTATGGCTACACCTTC.

As to this clonotype: A much larger clone differs by one base, so this may be a read error. The chain couples TRBV7-3 to TRBJ2-1; D possibly matches TRBD1 or TRBD2 (6 bases each). CDR3 length equals 17 residues. V lost 2 bases to trimming and J lost 8 bases, with 22 bases between them. In germline, CDR1 is SGHTA, CDR2 FQGTGA. CDR3 sequence: CASSLPVGGRGHDEQFF. The DNA of the CDR3 is TGTGCCAGCAGCTTACCGGTGGGAGGTCGGGGACACGATGAGCAGTTCTTC. The full variable domain, its missing parts supplied by reference TRBV7-3 and TRBJ2-1, is GAGVSQTPSNKVTEKGKYVELRCDPISGHTALYWYRQSLGQGPEFLIYFQGTGAADDSGLPNDRFFAVRPEGSVSTLKIQRTERGDSAVYLCASSLPVGGRGHDEQFFGPGTRLTVL.

This clonotype showed up just a few times. Given the absence of the conserved phenylalanine or tryptophan at the CDR3 end, a read error is likely. The V call is TRBV5-4, the J call TRBJ2-2; D possibly corresponds to TRBD2 (5 bases). Germline values: CDR1 SGHNT, CDR2 YYREEE (reference sequence). The CDR3 sequence is 12 residues long. The CDR3 here is CASSGDTGVLFL. The DNA for the CDR3 is TGTGCCAGCAGCGGGGATACCGGGGTGCTGTTTCTT.

As regards this clonotype: At one boundary the junction diverges from the germline segment, which might be a read error. This chain joins TRBV5-5 and TRBJ2-1, with D maybe TRBD1 (7 bases). The germline gives CDR1 SGHKS, CDR2 YYEKEE (reference sequence). This CDR3 is built from 16 residues. CDR3 residues: CASSSQGGGHGDEQFF. The CDR3 DNA reads as TGTGCAAGCAGCTCCCAGGGGGGCGGCCATGGGGATGAGCAGTTCTTC.

Worth noting for this clonotype: Lacking the conserved final phenylalanine or tryptophan, this CDR3 likely reflects a read error. CDR3 in DNA: TGTGCCAGCAGCCAGGAAGCGGGGGGCGGCAATGAGCAGTTCATC. This codes for CASSQEAGGGNEQFI. The V and J genes are TRBV11-3 and TRBJ2-1; 9 bases fit TRBD2. The trim removed 5 bases at V and 6 bases at J, leaving 8 bases unmatched. The CDR3 has 15 residues. Germline V gene lookup returns CDR1 SGHNT and CDR2 YENEEA.

In the case of this clonotype: At one of its ends the junction is not consistent with the germline gene, which may arise from a read error. The chain employs TRBV5-4 and TRBJ1-1; D call uncertain. CDR1 SGHNT and CDR2 YYREEE come from the germline V gene (reference sequence). This CDR3 has 13 amino acids. CDR3 in DNA: TGTGCCAGCAGCTTCGAGACGAACATTGAAGCTTTCTTC. It yields the protein CASSFETNIEAFF.

The table lists this clonotype with a count of one. Its ends do not fully match the called genes, so a read error is possible. This chain links TRBV12-3 or TRBV12-4 with TRBJ2-3; D is possibly TRBD2 (6 bases). This CDR3 region has 14 residues. The CDR3 reads CGSCFPRLVDTQYF. In DNA form, the CDR3 reads TGTGGCAGCTGTTTCCCCCGACTAGTAGATACGCAGTATTTT.

This clonotype was detected once. At one of its ends the junction is not consistent with the germline gene, which may arise from a read error. V and J are TRBV11-1 and TRBJ2-2; D is perhaps TRBD2 (5 bases). Germline values: CDR1 SGHAT, CDR2 FQDESV (reference sequence). The CDR3 sequence is 14 residues long. Written as DNA, the CDR3 is TGTGCCAGCAACTATACAAGTGGCACCGGGGAGCTGCCTTTT. Residues: CASNYTSGTGELPF.

As for this clonotype: This CDR3 is missing its conserved last phenylalanine or tryptophan, likely due to a read error. The chain combines TRBV19 with TRBJ2-5; 10 nucleotides align to TRBD1. Unmatched junction bases numbered 9, after V lost 5 bases and J lost 6 bases. Germline CDR1 LNHDA, CDR2 SQIVND (reference sequence). The CDR3 consists of 15 residues. CDR3 in DNA: TGTGCCAGTAGTCGGACAGGGGGACATACGCAGACCCAGTACCTC. Amino acids: CASSRTGGHTQTQYL.

This clonotype was found once. Here the CDR3 omits its conserved ending phenylalanine or tryptophan, so a read error is the likely source. The rearrangement joins TRBV6-5 to TRBJ1-1; the D is unclear. The CDR3 is made up of 15 amino acids. Germline assignment: CDR1 MNHEY and CDR2 SVGAGI. This CDR3 reads CTRSYGGQVSTEAFS. The CDR3 DNA follows: TGTACCAGGAGTTACGGCGGTCAGGTGTCCACTGAAGCTTTCTCT.

Comment on this clonotype: This CDR3 fails to terminate in the conserved phenylalanine or tryptophan, so it likely reflects a read error. The rearrangement uses TRBV29-1 and TRBJ2-6; 10 bases align to TRBD1. The CDR3 runs to 16 residues. Germline V CDR1 and CDR2: SQVTM, ANQGSEA. The CDR3 region is CSAAGQGGSGANVLTL. The CDR3 bases are TGTAGCGCAGCAGGACAGGGGGGCTCTGGGGCCAACGTCCTGACTCTC.

A remark on this clonotype: The conserved phenylalanine or tryptophan normally closing the CDR3 is absent here, so this likely arose from a read error. The chain uses TRBV6-6 and TRBJ2-6; tentatively, D is TRBD1 (5 bases). CDR3 length: 17 residues. Germline V gives CDR1 MNHNY, CDR2 SVGAGI (reference sequence). With 7 bases removed from V and 1 base from J, the gap between germline ends came to 17 bases. The CDR3 is CASINRPGNSGANVLTI. CDR3 nucleotide sequence: TGTGCCAGCATTAACCGCCCAGGGAATTCTGGGGCCAACGTCCTGACTATC.

Points on this clonotype: The CDR3 does not end in the conserved phenylalanine or tryptophan, so this is likely a read error. The CDR3 region has the DNA TGTGCCAGCAGTTTCCTCCGACTAGTAGATACGCAGTATTCT. This gives the protein CASSFLRLVDTQYS. This chain joins TRBV12-3 or TRBV12-4 and TRBJ2-3, with D maybe TRBD2 (6 bases). Trimming stripped 3 bases from V and 5 bases from J, with 12 bases between. The CDR3 sequence is 14 residues long.

Concerning this clonotype: Because the CDR3 is missing its conserved closing phenylalanine or tryptophan, this is likely a read error. Here the CDR3 DNA reads TGTACCATCAGTGAACATGGGACTAGCGGGAGGGGCTCTGGGGCCAACGTCCTGACTATC. As protein: CTISEHGTSGRGSGANVLTI. J is TRBJ2-6 and V is TRBV10-3, with TRBD2 matching 16 bases. Per germline, CDR1 ENHRY and CDR2 SYGVKD. This CDR3 is built from 20 residues.

A remark on this clonotype: Relative to the germline gene, one junction end is altered; a read error may explain this. The rearrangement joins TRBV10-3 to TRBJ1-5, with D perhaps TRBD1 (5 bases). The CDR3 covers 14 residues. The germline V gene encodes CDR1 ENHRY and CDR2 SYGVKD. CDR3 bases: TGTGTCATCAGCAGGACATCGCGCGATCAGCCCCAACATTTT. Encoded protein: CVISRTSRDQPQHF.

The chain is built from TRBV11-3 and TRBJ2-7; D is perhaps TRBD1 (5 bases). CDR1 is SGHNT and CDR2 is YENEEA in the germline V gene. This CDR3 is built from 14 residues. Deletions cut 11 bases from V and 3 bases from J, with 20 bases between. The CDR3 here is CAGGLNAGNYEQYF. For the CDR3, the DNA is TGTGCCGGCGGCTTAAATGCAGGGAACTACGAGCAGTACTTC.

The chain carries TRBV19 and TRBJ2-2; 8 nucleotides match TRBD1. V was clipped by 2 bases and J by 4 bases; unmatched bases: 3. The CDR3 loop spans 15 amino acids. Germline V gene data show CDR1 as LNHDA and CDR2 as SQIVND (reference sequence). CDR3 nucleotides: TGTGCCAGTAGTATATCAGGACAGGGCACCGGGGAGCTGTTTTTT. Its protein is CASSISGQGTGELFF.

CDR3 DNA: TGTGCCAGCAGTCCTAGGGCCAGCGGGGAGCAGTTCTTC. Amino acids: CASSPRASGEQFF. The J gene is TRBJ2-1, the V gene TRBV6-4; D is perhaps TRBD2 (6 bases). The CDR3 contains 13 residues. The ends were cut back, 5 bases at V and 10 bases at J, with 15 bases in the middle. Germline V gene sequence: CDR1 MRHNA, CDR2 SNTAGT.

This clonotype was counted at least ten times. The J gene is TRBJ2-7, the V gene TRBV4-1; tentative D call: TRBD1 (5 bases). Germline V gene lookup returns CDR1 MGHRA and CDR2 YSYEKL. The CDR3 has 14 residues. Deletions cut 4 bases from V and 5 bases from J, with 15 bases between. The chain's CDR3 is CASSLHTARDEQYF. CDR3 in DNA: TGCGCCAGCAGCCTCCACACGGCCAGGGACGAGCAGTACTTC.